This T cell receptor (beta chain) is from a study of T cell responses to AZD1222 COVID-19 vaccine. The CDR3 runs to 15 residues. Trimming cost V 0 bases and J 3 bases; bases outside gene matches: 1. Germline values: CDR1 MNHEY, CDR2 SMNVEV (reference sequence). Clones were read by immunoSEQ multiplex PCR, and TCRdb kept only the in-frame ones, dropping some. The sample has 150,000 to 200,000 clones, under 95% seen once. The chain couples TRBV27 to TRBJ2-7, with 11 bases matching TRBD2. The receptor comes from an adult in good health. The input for sequencing was peripheral blood, taken on day 0 of MenACWY control vaccination. CDR3 DNA: TGTGCCAGCAGTTTATCACTAGCGGGAGTCTACGAGCAGTACTTC. Translated, it gives CASSLSLAGVYEQYF.